A single sample gave rise to the 3 T cell receptor beta chains below, sequenced in a study of stem cell transplantation in POMP-related autoinflammatory disease. The data were produced by immunoSEQ multiplex PCR, yet TCRdb's version contains in-frame clones alone and is incomplete. This sample has 68,000 or so clones, with approximately 91% found just once. This material consisted of CD4+ T cells from PBMCs, taken after stem cell transplantation. The source is a human patient with POMP-related autoinflammation and immune dysregulation (PRAID). Some T cells may be graft donor cells.

This rearrangement joins TRBV18 to TRBJ2-1; D is uncertain. Germline-derived CDR1 and CDR2 are KGHSH and LQKENI. V lost 0 bases to trimming and J lost 4 bases, with 16 bases between them. The CDR3 is made up of 17 amino acids. The CDR3 coding sequence is TGTGCCAGCTCACCACCAACCGGGCCCGGAATTTACAATGAGCAGTTCTTC. Amino acids: CASSPPTGPGIYNEQFF. The full variable domain, with the rest looked up from reference TRBV18 and TRBJ2-1, is NAGVMQNPRHLVRRRGQEARLRCSPMKGHSHVYWYRQLPEEGLKFMVYLQKENIIDESGMPKERFSAEFPKEGPSILRIQQVVRGDSAAYFCASSPPTGPGIYNEQFFGPGTRLTVL.

CDR3: CASRRLAGDLEQYF. DNA of the CDR3: TGTGCCAGCCGTAGACTAGCGGGAGATCTCGAGCAGTACTTC. The rearrangement joins TRBV6-5 to TRBJ2-7; 12 bases map to TRBD2. CDR1 is MNHEY and CDR2 is SVGAGI in the germline V gene. CDR3 size: 14 residues. V trimming: 8 bases; J trimming: 6 bases; junction bases outside the gene matches: 8.

The chain has TRBV28 and TRBJ2-7, with a weak D call TRBD2 (6 bases). V was clipped by 3 bases and J by 4 bases, with 10 bases between them. Germline V gives CDR1 MDHEN, CDR2 SYDVKM. CDR3 length: 13 residues. Here the CDR3 DNA reads TGTGCCAGCAGTTTTGGGGGAGGATACGAGCAGTACTTC. It specifies CASSFGGGYEQYF.